This paragraph reports one TCR beta chain. No antigen is known for it. The entry originates in a study of T cells after yellow fever vaccination. General study points: Relatively few clonotypes were ones that appeared in both CD4 and CD8 compartments.

Via MiXCR, TCRdb re-called the 5' RACE reads, giving one row per CDR3 protein. The sample includes hundreds of thousands of distinct CDR3 sequences, around a sixth of them seen just once. V was pared by 5 bases and J by 8 bases, with 11 bases of the junction left unmatched. The CDR3 is made up of 13 amino acids. Germline V gives CDR1 SQVTM, CDR2 ANQGSEA. V is TRBV29-1 and J is TRBJ1-2, with 7 bases identical to TRBD1. The starting material was PBMCs, obtained before the yellow fever booster vaccination. The receptor was derived from a man younger than 35 who received the YFV17D yellow fever vaccine. CDR3 in amino acids: CSVYSDRDRGYTF. The CDR3 DNA sequence: TGCAGCGTTTATTCAGACAGGGATCGGGGCTACACCTTC. Looking up the rest from reference TRBV29-1 and TRBJ1-2 gives the full variable domain: SAVISQKPSRDICQRGTSLTIQCQVDSQVTMMFWYRQQPGQSLTLIATANQGSEATYESGFVIDKFPISRPNLTFSTLTVSNMSPEDSSIYLCSVYSDRDRGYTFGSGTRLTVV.